Described below is a single T cell receptor (beta chain) sequence and its context. Its matching antigen is unknown. The data belong to a study of identical twins. Overall study findings and caveats: Cross-sectional statistics underpinned the conclusions; the same donors were not followed.

Germline V gene data show CDR1 as KGHDR and CDR2 as SFDVKD. The CDR3 sequence is 15 residues long. V gave up 4 bases and J gave up 5 bases, with 16 bases separating them. MiXCR, applied by TCRdb to the 5' RACE reads, yields one record per CDR3 protein. Altogether around 240,000 distinct CDR3 sequences are present, roughly a tenth being singletons, with the ten largest covering over 8%. The TCR comes from a man aged 50 to 60 in good health. The chain couples TRBV24-1 to TRBJ2-5; either TRBD1 or TRBD2 may fit D (6 bases each). Sequencing was carried out using memory T cells sorted from blood. CDR3 bases: TGTGCCACCAGTGACCCCAGAGGAGGGGGTGAGACCCAGTACTTC. Protein product: CATSDPRGGGETQYF.